The rows below give T cell receptor beta chains drawn from one sample of a study of T-cell memory formation after mild COVID-19. Each CDR3 protein gets one entry after TCRdb re-called the 5' RACE reads with MiXCR. The repertoire consists of about 260,000 distinct CDR3 sequences, with under 8.5% occurring once and the leading ten covering under 25%. The sample comprised PBMCs or a T cell subset sorted from them (not recorded which). The receptors come from a man aged 18 to 29 who had mild COVID-19 (a few samples of this study predate the infection). Cell type and time point are not known. The CDR3 runs from the conserved cysteine through the conserved F or W. The D gene is left open where the match is weak. Clone size is shown for a subset of rows, as once, few, many or a class of expanded clone.

CDR3aa: CAWSLGRETQYF; CDR3nt: TGTGCCTGGAGTCTGGGGCGAGAGACCCAGTACTTC; v_gene: TRBV30; j_gene: TRBJ2-5; d_gene: NA; abundance: few
CDR3aa: CATSDRGLQVRLTDTQYF; CDR3nt: TGTGCCACCTCGGACAGGGGGCTTCAGGTCCGGCTCACAGATACGCAGTATTTT; v_gene: TRBV15; j_gene: TRBJ2-3; d_gene: TRBD1; abundance: NA
CDR3aa: CSAFGLAGSDTQYF; CDR3nt: TGCAGTGCCTTCGGGCTAGCGGGTTCAGATACGCAGTATTTT; v_gene: TRBV20-1; j_gene: TRBJ2-3; d_gene: TRBD2; abundance: NA
CDR3aa: CASRVSGGHTDTQYF; CDR3nt: TGTGCCAGCAGGGTAAGCGGGGGACACACAGATACGCAGTATTTT; v_gene: TRBV12-3/TRBV12-4; j_gene: TRBJ2-3; d_gene: TRBD2; abundance: NA
CDR3aa: CASSLIEGEQYF; CDR3nt: TGTGCCAGCAGCCTTATTGAGGGCGAGCAGTACTTC; v_gene: TRBV3-1; j_gene: TRBJ2-7; d_gene: NA; abundance: few
CDR3aa: CASSSDPGQAGFNTGELFF; CDR3nt: TGTGCCAGCAGCTCCGACCCGGGACAGGCGGGATTTAACACCGGGGAGCTGTTTTTT; v_gene: TRBV7-3; j_gene: TRBJ2-2; d_gene: TRBD1; abundance: NA
CDR3aa: CASSLGGEGEKLFF; CDR3nt: TGTGCCAGCAGCTTAGGGGGAGAAGGAGAAAAACTGTTTTTT; v_gene: TRBV7-9; j_gene: TRBJ1-4; d_gene: NA; abundance: NA
CDR3aa: CSAREDTGELFF; CDR3nt: TGCAGTGCTAGAGAAGACACCGGGGAGCTGTTTTTT; v_gene: TRBV20-1; j_gene: TRBJ2-2; d_gene: NA; abundance: few
CDR3aa: CASSQGLNRNEQFF; CDR3nt: TGTGCCAGCAGCCAGGGACTGAACAGGAATGAGCAGTTCTTC; v_gene: TRBV7-8; j_gene: TRBJ2-1; d_gene: NA; abundance: NA
CDR3aa: CASSLGFGGPYEQYF; CDR3nt: TGTGCCAGCAGTTTAGGTTTCGGCGGCCCCTACGAGCAGTACTTC; v_gene: TRBV27; j_gene: TRBJ2-7; d_gene: NA; abundance: few
CDR3aa: CSAGRQNSPLHF; CDR3nt: TGCAGTGCAGGCAGACAAAATTCACCCCTCCACTTT; v_gene: TRBV20-1; j_gene: TRBJ1-6; d_gene: NA; abundance: NA
CDR3aa: CASNQPGYGYTF; CDR3nt: TGTGCCAGCAACCAACCGGGATATGGCTACACCTTC; v_gene: TRBV6-5; j_gene: TRBJ1-2; d_gene: NA; abundance: NA
CDR3aa: CASSLFQGGNSPLHF; CDR3nt: TGTGCCAGCAGCTTATTCCAGGGCGGGAATTCACCCCTCCACTTT; v_gene: TRBV13; j_gene: TRBJ1-6; d_gene: NA; abundance: NA
CDR3aa: CASSRDRGTIGETQYF; CDR3nt: TGTGCCAGCAGCAGAGACCGGGGGACAATCGGGGAGACCCAGTACTTC; v_gene: TRBV21-1; j_gene: TRBJ2-5; d_gene: NA; abundance: NA
CDR3aa: CASIHRAGEGYTF; CDR3nt: TGTGCCAGCATTCACCGGGCCGGGGAGGGCTACACCTTC; v_gene: TRBV7-9; j_gene: TRBJ1-2; d_gene: NA; abundance: many
CDR3aa: CSVGGTLNTEAFF; CDR3nt: TGCAGCGTTGGCGGGACACTGAACACTGAAGCTTTCTTT; v_gene: TRBV29-1; j_gene: TRBJ1-1; d_gene: NA; abundance: NA
CDR3aa: CASTEGQETQYF; CDR3nt: TGTGCCAGCACCGAGGGTCAAGAGACCCAGTACTTC; v_gene: TRBV6-5; j_gene: TRBJ2-5; d_gene: NA; abundance: NA
CDR3aa: CSVSSGGYEQFF; CDR3nt: TGCAGCGTCTCTAGCGGGGGCTATGAGCAGTTCTTC; v_gene: TRBV29-1; j_gene: TRBJ2-1; d_gene: TRBD2; abundance: few
CDR3aa: CATSVTGFADTQYF; CDR3nt: TGTGCCACCAGTGTAACAGGGTTTGCAGATACGCAGTATTTT; v_gene: TRBV24-1; j_gene: TRBJ2-3; d_gene: NA; abundance: NA
CDR3aa: CASSEEGGETQYF; CDR3nt: TGCGCCAGCAGTGAGGAGGGGGGAGAGACCCAGTACTTC; v_gene: TRBV10-2; j_gene: TRBJ2-5; d_gene: NA; abundance: NA
CDR3aa: CASSIGPAGAYEQYF; CDR3nt: TGTGCCAGTAGTATAGGCCCAGCGGGGGCGTACGAGCAGTACTTC; v_gene: TRBV19; j_gene: TRBJ2-7; d_gene: TRBD2; abundance: few
CDR3aa: CSARDSGYSEAFF; CDR3nt: TGCAGTGCCCGGGACAGCGGATACTCTGAAGCTTTCTTT; v_gene: TRBV20-1; j_gene: TRBJ1-1; d_gene: TRBD1; abundance: NA
CDR3aa: CASSLDRVQPQHF; CDR3nt: TGTGCCAGCAGCTTAGATCGGGTTCAGCCCCAGCATTTT; v_gene: TRBV11-2; j_gene: TRBJ1-5; d_gene: NA; abundance: many
CDR3aa: CASSTSGNGLEGYTF; CDR3nt: TGTGCCAGCAGCACCTCAGGGAACGGGTTAGAGGGCTACACCTTC; v_gene: TRBV6-1; j_gene: TRBJ1-2; d_gene: NA; abundance: few
CDR3aa: CASSPSGGRDEQFF; CDR3nt: TGTGCCAGCAGCCCTAGCGGGGGGCGCGATGAGCAGTTCTTC; v_gene: TRBV7-9; j_gene: TRBJ2-1; d_gene: TRBD2; abundance: few
CDR3aa: CASSPWTSGDTGELFF; CDR3nt: TGTGCCAGCAGCCCGTGGACTAGCGGGGACACCGGGGAGCTGTTTTTT; v_gene: TRBV11-1; j_gene: TRBJ2-2; d_gene: TRBD2; abundance: many
CDR3aa: CASSEQRGGTDTQYF; CDR3nt: TGTGCCAGCAGTGAGCAACGGGGGGGCACAGATACGCAGTATTTT; v_gene: TRBV6-4; j_gene: TRBJ2-3; d_gene: TRBD2; abundance: few
CDR3aa: CASSPNQLETQYF; CDR3nt: TGTGCCAGCAGCCCAAACCAACTAGAGACCCAGTACTTC; v_gene: TRBV11-2; j_gene: TRBJ2-5; d_gene: NA; abundance: many
CDR3aa: CASSFEGGQPQHF; CDR3nt: TGTGCCAGCAGCTTTGAGGGAGGGCAGCCCCAGCATTTT; v_gene: TRBV7-2; j_gene: TRBJ1-5; d_gene: NA; abundance: few
CDR3aa: CAISELPSGGSDTQYF; CDR3nt: TGTGCCATCAGTGAGTTGCCTAGCGGGGGCTCAGATACGCAGTATTTT; v_gene: TRBV10-3; j_gene: TRBJ2-3; d_gene: TRBD2; abundance: NA
CDR3aa: CASSEAQETQYF; CDR3nt: TGCGCCAGCAGCGAAGCCCAAGAGACCCAGTACTTC; v_gene: TRBV5-1; j_gene: TRBJ2-5; d_gene: NA; abundance: many
CDR3aa: CASSNSRGQSTDTQYF; CDR3nt: TGTGCCAGCAGCAATTCCCGGGGGCAAAGCACAGATACGCAGTATTTT; v_gene: TRBV7-9; j_gene: TRBJ2-3; d_gene: NA; abundance: few
CDR3aa: CASSSSLGNGNTIYF; CDR3nt: TGTGCCAGCAGCTCCTCCTTAGGGAATGGAAACACCATATATTTT; v_gene: TRBV7-2; j_gene: TRBJ1-3; d_gene: NA; abundance: NA
CDR3aa: CASGSSGINEKLFF; CDR3nt: TGTGCCAGCGGCAGCTCGGGGATAAATGAAAAACTGTTTTTT; v_gene: TRBV5-4; j_gene: TRBJ1-4; d_gene: NA; abundance: NA
CDR3aa: CASSYSIPDSSSYEQYF; CDR3nt: TGTGCCAGCAGTTACTCGATCCCGGACAGCTCTTCCTACGAGCAGTACTTC; v_gene: TRBV6-5; j_gene: TRBJ2-7; d_gene: NA; abundance: NA
CDR3aa: CASGHRAGKYEQYF; CDR3nt: TGTGCCAGCGGACACAGAGCGGGGAAGTACGAGCAGTACTTC; v_gene: TRBV12-3/TRBV12-4; j_gene: TRBJ2-7; d_gene: TRBD2; abundance: NA
CDR3aa: CASRGGNEQFF; CDR3nt: TGTGCCAGCAGAGGGGGGAATGAGCAGTTCTTC; v_gene: TRBV7-9; j_gene: TRBJ2-1; d_gene: NA; abundance: many
CDR3aa: CSAAGQTFSNEQFF; CDR3nt: TGCAGTGCTGCGGGACAGACTTTTAGTAATGAGCAGTTCTTC; v_gene: TRBV20-1; j_gene: TRBJ2-1; d_gene: NA; abundance: NA
CDR3aa: CASSYSPGETEAFF; CDR3nt: TGTGCCAGCAGTTACTCCCCGGGAGAGACTGAAGCTTTCTTT; v_gene: TRBV6-2/TRBV6-3; j_gene: TRBJ1-1; d_gene: NA; abundance: NA
CDR3aa: CASSFSALRNSPLHF; CDR3nt: TGTGCCAGCAGCTTCTCGGCACTTAGGAATTCACCCCTCCACTTT; v_gene: TRBV7-9; j_gene: TRBJ1-6; d_gene: NA; abundance: many
CDR3aa: CASSLSHGSYSTDTQYF; CDR3nt: TGTGCCAGCAGCTTATCCCACGGAAGCTATAGCACAGATACGCAGTATTTT; v_gene: TRBV7-9; j_gene: TRBJ2-3; d_gene: NA; abundance: many